A selection of T cell receptor beta chains follows, all from one sample in a study of T cells in localized non-small cell lung cancer. The method was immunoSEQ multiplex PCR; TCRdb's version includes in-frame clones alone and lacks a portion of them. The table includes about 20,000 clones, approximately 83% detected once. The material sequenced was peripheral blood, taken before any cancer treatment. These receptors all stem from a man aged 40 to 69 with stage I lung adenocarcinoma. CDR3s include the opening cysteine and the closing phenylalanine or tryptophan. The D gene is left open where the match is weak. Some rows mark clone size as missing; the rest say once, few, many or name a class of expanded clone.

d_call j_call v_call clone_size cdr3_aa cdr3_nt
. TRBJ1-1 TRBV6-6 . CASSYSVYRDTEAFF TGTGCCAGCAGTTACTCCGTATACAGGGACACTGAAGCTTTCTTT
. TRBJ2-6 TRBV4-1 . CASSQSGANVLTF TGCGCCAGCAGCCAATCTGGGGCCAACGTCCTGACTTTC
. TRBJ2-3 TRBV5-1 . CASSFSNAGTDTQYF TGCGCCAGCAGCTTTTCTAATGCCGGCACAGATACGCAGTATTTT
. TRBJ2-3 TRBV6-5 . CASREVASSTDTQYF TGTGCCAGCCGCGAGGTCGCTTCTAGCACAGATACGCAGTATTTT
. TRBJ1-5 TRBV4-3 . CASSQEIGSNRPQHF TGCGCCAGCAGCCAAGAGATAGGGAGCAATCGGCCCCAGCATTTT
TRBD1 TRBJ1-1 TRBV30 few CAWSGQGNTEAFF TGTGCCTGGAGTGGACAGGGAAACACTGAAGCTTTCTTT
. TRBJ2-7 TRBV7-8 . CASSPDARVRVEQYF TGTGCCAGCAGCCCCGACGCCCGAGTACGAGTGGAGCAGTACTTC
TRBD1 TRBJ2-5 TRBV15 . CATSRGDRGGQETQYF TGTGCCACCAGCAGAGGGGACAGGGGGGGTCAAGAGACCCAGTACTTC
. TRBJ2-5 TRBV9 . CASSLGTLQETQYF TGTGCCAGCAGCCTGGGGACTCTACAAGAGACCCAGTACTTC
TRBD1 TRBJ1-1 TRBV4-3 . CASSQEVTGSTEAFF TGCGCCAGCAGCCAAGAAGTGACAGGGAGCACTGAAGCTTTCTTT
TRBD2 TRBJ2-5 TRBV28 few CASEIGTSGFQETQYF TGTGCCAGCGAGATAGGGACTAGCGGATTCCAAGAGACCCAGTACTTC
. TRBJ2-7 TRBV2 . CATTRDVNYEQYF TGTGCCACCACTCGGGACGTTAACTACGAGCAGTACTTC
TRBD2 TRBJ2-1 TRBV4-1 . CASSPRIAGGPYNEQFF TGCGCCAGCAGCCCGAGGATAGCGGGAGGGCCCTACAATGAGCAGTTCTTC
TRBD2 TRBJ2-1 TRBV6-6 . CASSPAASGGHEQFF TGTGCCAGCAGCCCCGCGGCTAGCGGGGGCCATGAGCAGTTCTTC
TRBD2 TRBJ2-1 TRBV29-1 . CSVEGELADNEQFF TGCAGCGTTGAAGGGGAACTAGCGGACAATGAGCAGTTCTTC
. TRBJ1-1 TRBV7-9 . CASSLVGLGTEAFF TGTGCCAGCAGCTTAGTGGGGTTGGGAACTGAAGCTTTCTTT
. TRBJ1-3 TRBV6-5 . CASSSPGPTGNTIYF TGTGCCAGCAGTTCCCCAGGTCCCACGGGAAACACCATATATTTT
TRBD2 TRBJ2-1 TRBV9 . CASSAGLALYNEQFF TGTGCCAGCAGCGCCGGACTAGCGCTTTACAATGAGCAGTTCTTC
TRBD2 TRBJ2-7 TRBV27 once CASSFASGPYEQYF TGTGCCAGCAGTTTCGCTAGCGGACCCTACGAGCAGTACTTC
TRBD1 TRBJ1-2 TRBV7-3 . CASSPTLDRGGYTF TGTGCCAGCAGCCCTACCCTTGACAGGGGTGGCTACACCTTC
TRBD2 TRBJ2-1 TRBV11-3 once CASSGGLAGANEQFF TGTGCCAGCAGTGGGGGACTAGCGGGGGCTAATGAGCAGTTCTTC
. TRBJ2-1 TRBV7-3 . CASSSSGTPWEQFF TGTGCCAGCAGCTCCTCCGGGACTCCGTGGGAGCAGTTCTTC
TRBD1 TRBJ1-1 TRBV30 . CAWNRFTGGTEAFF TGTGCCTGGAATCGGTTTACAGGGGGCACTGAAGCTTTCTTT
. TRBJ2-2 TRBV30 . CAWGSGVGTGELFF TGTGCCTGGGGTTCAGGGGTTGGTACCGGGGAGCTGTTTTTT
. TRBJ2-2 TRBV28 . CASSFEPTNTGELFF TGTGCCAGCAGTTTCGAGCCTACGAACACCGGGGAGCTGTTTTTT
TRBD2 TRBJ2-3 TRBV5-6 . CASSLGSSGGTQYF TGTGCCAGCAGCTTGGGGTCTAGCGGGGGGACCCAGTATTTT
. TRBJ2-2 TRBV28 . CASSINTGELFF TGTGCCAGCAGTATAAACACCGGGGAGCTGTTTTTT
TRBD2 TRBJ2-7 TRBV4-3 . CASSSGLAGGAYEQYF TGCGCCAGCAGCTCGGGACTAGCGGGGGGTGCCTACGAGCAGTACTTC